These 31 T cell receptor beta chains were sequenced from one sample in a study of early T cells in non-severe SARS-CoV-2 infection. TCRdb ran MiXCR on the 5' RACE reads and lists one entry per CDR3 protein. Of tens of thousands of distinct CDR3 sequences listed, about 12% are singletons. The sample taken for sequencing was whole blood. The receptors come from an adult who was a healthcare worker with PCR-confirmed SARS-CoV-2 infection or an uninfected control (not recorded which).

This clonotype has a handful of counts. V is TRBV28 and J is TRBJ1-6, with D tentatively TRBD1 (5 bases). V gave up 6 bases and J gave up 10 bases, with 22 bases separating them. Looked up from germline, CDR1 is MDHEN and CDR2 is SYDVKM. CDR3 length equals 16 residues. The CDR3 DNA reads as TGTGCCAGCAGCTCCCGGGGACTCTGGAAAGGCTCACCCCTCCACTTT. Amino acid sequence: CASSSRGLWKGSPLHF.

The sample holds a few counts of this clonotype. The chain uses TRBV6-6 and TRBJ2-3; maybe TRBD2 (5 bases). The CDR3 spans 15 residues. Germline CDR1 is MNHNY and CDR2 is SVGAGI (reference sequence). Trimming shortened V by 5 bases and J by 1 base, and 13 bases separated the two germline ends. CDR3 in amino acids: CASSGQERGTDTQYF. CDR3 DNA sequence: TGTGCCAGCAGTGGGCAGGAGAGGGGCACAGATACGCAGTATTTT.

At least ten counts were recorded for this clonotype. The CDR3: CASSPPGWGFNQPQHF. The CDR3 region has the DNA TGTGCCAGCAGTCCACCCGGTTGGGGGTTCAATCAGCCCCAGCATTTT. J is TRBJ1-5 and V is TRBV12-3 or TRBV12-4; D is possibly TRBD1 (5 bases). The length of the CDR3 is 16 residues. V was cut by 5 bases and J by 3 bases, with 17 bases left in between.

In this sample, this clonotype turned up many times. The chain recombines TRBV30 with TRBJ1-2, with no clear D. CDR1 is GTSNPN, CDR2 SVGIG, per germline (reference sequence). This CDR3 region has 13 residues. V was clipped by 0 bases and J by 2 bases, with 7 bases between them. CDR3 sequence: CAWSVLQNYGYTF. DNA for the CDR3: TGTGCCTGGAGTGTACTTCAGAACTATGGCTACACCTTC. Combining the CDR3 with reference TRBV30 and TRBJ1-2 gives the whole variable domain SQTIHQWPATLVQPVGSPLSLECTVEGTSNPNLYWYRQAAGRGLQLLFYSVGIGQISSEVPQNLSASRPQDRQFILSSKKLLLSDSGFYLCAWSVLQNYGYTFGSGTRLTVV.

Of note for this clonotype: The junction departs from germline at one end; a sequencing error may be responsible. The V call is TRBV12-3 or TRBV12-4, the J call TRBJ1-2; tentative D call: TRBD1 (6 bases). The CDR3 sequence is 15 residues long. The CDR3 DNA follows: TGTGCCAGCAGTTCCGCCAGGGGTTCCAACTTTGGCTACACCTTC. Encoded protein: CASSSARGSNFGYTF.

In its sample, this clonotype was seen a few times. This sequence joins TRBV24-1 and TRBJ1-5; TRBD1 might be the D (5 bases). Germline CDR1 KGHDR, CDR2 SFDVKD. The CDR3 extends over 16 amino acids. The V and J ends lost 3 bases and 4 bases respectively, with 15 bases between them. The CDR3 nucleotides read TGTGCCACCAGTGATCCCGACGGGGGTCGAAATCAGCCCCAGCATTTT. Protein sequence: CATSDPDGGRNQPQHF.

The table lists this clonotype with many counts. The V gene is TRBV5-1, the J gene TRBJ2-7, with D unresolved. The CDR3 runs 13 residues. Trimming took off 4 bases at V and 3 bases at J, with 11 bases between the two ends. The germline gives CDR1 SGHRS, CDR2 YFSETQ. The CDR3 loop is CASSPGQNYEQYF. The CDR3 nucleotides read TGCGCCAGCAGCCCTGGCCAGAACTACGAGCAGTACTTC.

The chain couples TRBV7-9 to TRBJ2-6; TRBD1 is a possible D gene (5 bases). This CDR3 is 16 amino acids long. Germline loops: CDR1 SEHNR, CDR2 FQNEAQ (reference sequence). Trimming left V 4 bases short and J 0 bases short, with 10 bases between. CDR3 loop: CASSSTGRSGANVLTF. CDR3 DNA: TGTGCCAGCAGCTCAACAGGTCGCTCTGGGGCCAACGTCCTGACTTTC.

Many counts were recorded for this clonotype. The V gene is TRBV19, the J gene TRBJ2-2; the match to TRBD1 covers 8 bases. The CDR3 spans 14 residues. The germline CDR1 and CDR2 sequences are LNHDA and SQIVND (reference sequence). With V trimmed by 6 bases and J by 8 bases, 8 bases remained unmatched. CDR3 sequence reads: CASRATGGAGELFF. The CDR3 DNA is TGTGCCAGTAGAGCCACAGGGGGAGCTGGGGAGCTGTTTTTT.

This clonotype was seen more than once but under ten times. This chain connects TRBV29-1 to TRBJ1-1; 9 nucleotides align to TRBD1. Germline CDR1 and CDR2: SQVTM and ANQGSEA. The CDR3 spans 13 residues. V shed 6 bases, J shed 10 bases, and the junction held 12 bases outside the gene matches. CDR3 residues: CSVGTGPRSGAFF. CDR3 in DNA: TGCAGCGTGGGGACAGGGCCCCGATCAGGAGCTTTCTTT.

The V and J genes are TRBV27 and TRBJ1-4; D might be TRBD1 (6 bases). Trimming removed 7 bases at V and 12 bases at J, with 21 bases between. Germline loops: CDR1 MNHEY, CDR2 SMNVEV (reference sequence). The CDR3 contains 14 residues. This CDR3 reads CASKPAGVPRQLFF. The CDR3 DNA sequence: TGTGCCAGCAAACCCGCAGGGGTCCCCCGACAACTGTTTTTT.

V is TRBV7-9 and J is TRBJ2-1; 8 nucleotides agree with TRBD2. Germline lookup yields CDR1 SEHNR and CDR2 FQNEAQ (reference sequence). Trimming removed 6 bases from V and 3 bases from J; junction bases left unmatched: 10. This CDR3 has 16 amino acids. CDR3 coding DNA: TGTGCCAGCAGTTTTGAAGCGGGAGCTAACTACAATGAGCAGTTCTTC. Protein product: CASSFEAGANYNEQFF.

This clonotype occurred a few times. The chain carries TRBV20-1 and TRBJ1-3; D uncertain. The CDR3 has 15 residues. Germline values: CDR1 DFQATT, CDR2 SNEGSKA (reference sequence). V was cut by 0 bases and J by 0 bases, with 9 bases left in between. The CDR3 sequence is CSARDLQDSGNTIYF. CDR3 DNA sequence: TGCAGTGCTAGAGATCTCCAGGACTCTGGAAACACCATATATTTT.

The chain joins TRBV12-3 or TRBV12-4 to TRBJ2-1, with 7 bases that match TRBD2. The CDR3 is 11 residues long. The J segment lost 15 bases and the V segment lost 6 bases, leaving 8 bases of the junction unmatched. This chain's CDR3 is CASSRGLVRFF. CDR3 DNA sequence: TGTGCCAGCAGCCGAGGACTAGTGCGGTTCTTC.

V gene TRBV7-9 combines with J gene TRBJ1-4; D unclear. There are 13 residues in the CDR3. Looked up from germline, CDR1 is SEHNR and CDR2 is FQNEAQ (reference sequence). Trimming took 7 bases from V and 3 from J, leaving 9 bases between them. The CDR3 loop reads CASTGMANEKLFF. CDR3 coding DNA: TGTGCCAGCACGGGTATGGCTAATGAAAAACTGTTTTTT.

This clonotype was seen a handful of times. The rearrangement links TRBV12-2 to TRBJ2-7; TRBD1 is the table's D call, not checked against the DNA. TRBV12-2 is an annotated pseudogene. The CDR3 contains 16 residues. CDR3 amino acids: CASRLIPGQYLYEQYF. For the CDR3, the DNA is TGTGCAAGTCGCTTAATTCCCGGACAGTACCTTTACGAGCAGTACTTC.

This clonotype was seen only a few times. V gene TRBV10-3 combines with J gene TRBJ2-2; the match to TRBD1 covers 9 bases. CDR1 is ENHRY, CDR2 SYGVKD, per germline. The junction had 8 bases not matched to a gene; V was cut back by 10 bases and J by 2 bases. The CDR3 spans 15 residues. Here the CDR3 DNA reads TGTGCCACCCGGGGACAGGGCGCTAACACCGGGGAGCTGTTTTTT. This sequence encodes CATRGQGANTGELFF.

The chain joins TRBV4-1 to TRBJ1-2; possibly TRBD1 for D (6 bases). The germline V and J ends were trimmed by 4 bases and 3 bases, with 15 bases remaining between them. CDR3 length: 15 amino acids. CDR1 is MGHRA, CDR2 YSYEKL, per germline. CDR3 sequence: CASSPHREGDYGYTF. CDR3 sequence (DNA): TGCGCCAGCAGCCCCCACAGGGAGGGGGACTATGGCTACACCTTC.

Many counts were recorded for this clonotype. The rearrangement uses TRBV29-1 and TRBJ2-7; TRBD1 matches 7 bases. CDR1 is SQVTM, CDR2 ANQGSEA, per germline. The ends lost 6 bases at V and 4 bases at J; junction bases unmatched: 9. This CDR3 spans 13 amino acids. The CDR3 spells CSVVGQRLYEQYF. CDR3 bases: TGCAGCGTCGTGGGACAGAGATTATACGAGCAGTACTTC.

This clonotype was seen repeatedly, ten times or more. The chain links TRBV3-1 to TRBJ2-7; D perhaps matches TRBD2 (6 bases). CDR1 is LGHDT, CDR2 YNNKEL, per germline (reference sequence). The CDR3 has 15 amino acids. Trimming took 0 bases from V and 0 from J, leaving 9 bases between them. The CDR3 here is CASSQDQTSSYEQYF. CDR3 nucleotide sequence: TGTGCCAGCAGCCAAGATCAGACTAGCTCCTACGAGCAGTACTTC.

Only a few counts were recorded for this clonotype. This chain joins TRBV6-6 and TRBJ2-3, with TRBD1 matching over 8 bases. V dropped 6 bases and J dropped 2; count of bases not matched to a gene: 10. CDR1 is MNHNY and CDR2 is SVGAGI in the germline V gene (reference sequence). The CDR3 loop spans 16 amino acids. The CDR3 DNA follows: TGTGCCAGCAGCCCTTTCGACAGGGGCTACACAGATACGCAGTATTTT. Translated, it gives CASSPFDRGYTDTQYF.

A few counts support this clonotype. This chain links TRBV7-6 with TRBJ2-2, with 7 nucleotides matching TRBD1. Trimming removed 5 bases from V and 1 base from J; junction bases left unmatched: 10. The germline CDR1 and CDR2 sequences are SGHVS and FNYEAQ. The CDR3 totals 17 residues. The CDR3 nucleotides are TGTGCCAGCAGCGAAGTCCCCTCAGGGGGGAACACCGGGGAGCTGTTTTTT. Its translation is CASSEVPSGGNTGELFF.

This clonotype was detected many times. The rearrangement joins TRBV5-4 to TRBJ1-1; no firm D call. The V end lost 4 bases, the J end lost 2 bases, and 15 bases lay between the germline ends. CDR1 SGHNT and CDR2 YYREEE come from the germline V gene (reference sequence). This CDR3 is 15 amino acids long. This CDR3 reads CASSPKGRINTEAFF. In DNA form, the CDR3 reads TGTGCCAGCAGCCCGAAGGGAAGGATCAACACTGAAGCTTTCTTT.

In this sample, this clonotype turned up many times. The chain recombines TRBV10-3 with TRBJ2-2; possibly TRBD1 or TRBD2 for D (5 bases each). Trimming stripped 5 bases from V and 0 bases from J, with 13 bases between. The CDR3 contains 16 residues. Germline lookup yields CDR1 ENHRY and CDR2 SYGVKD. CDR3 DNA: TGTGCCATCAGTAGCCCCGGGACGACGAACACCGGGGAGCTGTTTTTT. Translating gives CAISSPGTTNTGELFF.

This clonotype was counted ten times or more. The chain carries TRBV7-6 and TRBJ2-1; 12 bases line up with TRBD2. The CDR3 loop spans 15 amino acids. Looked up from germline, CDR1 is SGHVS and CDR2 is FNYEAQ. Trimming took 5 bases from V and 6 from J; bases not matched to a gene: 5. CDR3 sequence (DNA): TGTGCCAGCAGCCTTAGGACTAGCGGGACCAATGAGCAGTTCTTC. Amino acids: CASSLRTSGTNEQFF. The complete variable domain, with remaining parts taken from reference TRBV7-6 and TRBJ2-1, reads GAGVSQSPRYKVTKRGQDVALRCDPISGHVSLYWYRQALGQGPEFLTYFNYEAQQDKSGLPNDRFSAERPEGSISTLTIQRTEQRDSAMYRCASSLRTSGTNEQFFGPGTRLTVL.

This clonotype was seen a handful of times. The CDR3 sequence is CAISTSMGEETQYF. CDR3 DNA: TGTGCCATCAGTACTTCAATGGGAGAAGAGACCCAGTACTTC. This rearrangement joins TRBV10-3 to TRBJ2-5; maybe TRBD2 (5 bases). The germline V gene encodes CDR1 ENHRY and CDR2 SYGVKD. V shed 5 bases and J shed 3 bases, with 13 bases lying between them. CDR3 length: 14 residues.

This clonotype was seen many times. CDR3 sequence: CASSHYRGQGVNEQYF. CDR3 nucleotides: TGTGCCAGCAGCCACTACCGGGGACAGGGGGTCAACGAGCAGTACTTC. This chain links TRBV6-5 with TRBJ2-7; 11 bases map to TRBD1. In germline, CDR1 is MNHEY, CDR2 SVGAGI. The CDR3 consists of 16 residues. V shed 6 bases, J shed 5 bases, and the junction held 12 bases outside the gene matches.

The CDR3 region has the DNA TGTGCCAGCAGACCCGGTCCAGAGGGGACTGAAGCTTTCTTT. As protein: CASRPGPEGTEAFF. The V call is TRBV6-5, the J call TRBJ1-1, with D perhaps TRBD1 (5 bases). V shed 6 bases and J shed 5 bases, with 16 bases lying between them. The CDR3 has 14 residues. Germline V gene lookup returns CDR1 MNHEY and CDR2 SVGAGI.

This clonotype was recorded a few times. At one boundary the junction diverges from the germline segment, which might be a read error. The rearrangement joins TRBV7-7 to TRBJ2-1; D perhaps matches TRBD2 (5 bases). The CDR3 totals 16 residues. CDR1 is SSHAT, CDR2 FNYEAQ, per germline (reference sequence). CDR3 in amino acids: CASSSRNLDLSNEQFF. The CDR3 DNA follows: TGTGCTAGCAGCTCACGAAACCTGGACTTATCCAATGAGCAGTTCTTC.

This clonotype was found a few times. The chain combines TRBV7-2 with TRBJ2-1; D is unclear. The V end lost 4 bases, the J end lost 9 bases, and 10 bases lay between the germline ends. Germline V gene sequence: CDR1 SGHTA, CDR2 FQGNSA. The CDR3 covers 12 residues. CDR3 in DNA: TGTGCCAGCAGCTCTTCCATGAGTGAGCAGTTCTTC. Protein product: CASSSSMSEQFF.

This clonotype occurred many times. This chain joins TRBV28 and TRBJ2-5, with 8 positions matching TRBD1. This CDR3 region has 13 residues. In germline, CDR1 is MDHEN, CDR2 SYDVKM. The trim removed 7 bases at V and 2 bases at J, leaving 3 bases unmatched. The DNA of the CDR3 is TGTGCCAGCACCAACAGGGGGCAAGAGACCCAGTACTTC. Its protein product is CASTNRGQETQYF.